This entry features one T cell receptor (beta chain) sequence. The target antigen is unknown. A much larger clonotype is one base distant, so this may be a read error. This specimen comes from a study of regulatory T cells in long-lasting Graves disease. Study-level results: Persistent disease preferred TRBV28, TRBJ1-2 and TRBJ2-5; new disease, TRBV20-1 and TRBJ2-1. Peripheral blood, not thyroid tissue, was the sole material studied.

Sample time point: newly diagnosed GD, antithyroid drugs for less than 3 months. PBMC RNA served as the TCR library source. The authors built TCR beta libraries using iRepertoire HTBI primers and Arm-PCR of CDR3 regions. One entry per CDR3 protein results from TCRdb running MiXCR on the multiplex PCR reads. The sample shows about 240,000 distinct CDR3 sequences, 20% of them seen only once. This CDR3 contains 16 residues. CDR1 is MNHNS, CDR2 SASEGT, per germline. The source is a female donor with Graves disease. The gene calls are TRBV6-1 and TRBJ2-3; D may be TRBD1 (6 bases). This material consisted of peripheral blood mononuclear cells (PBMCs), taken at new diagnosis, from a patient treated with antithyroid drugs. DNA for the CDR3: TGTGCCATCAGTGGAACCGGGACACCGAGCACAGATACGCAGTATTTT. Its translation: CAISGTGTPSTDTQYF.